Listed below are T cell receptor beta chains from one sample, sequenced in a study of PD-1 blockade in classical Hodgkin lymphoma. Clones were sequenced by immunoSEQ multiplex PCR, and TCRdb holds only the in-frame ones, with some missing. The sample contains more than 30,000 clones, 77% of which appear only once. This sample comprised peripheral blood mononuclear cells (PBMCs), obtained before the fourth cycle of nivolumab. These receptors were taken from a human donor with classical Hodgkin lymphoma. Both conserved end residues are trimmed from each CDR3. D genes are given only for firm matches.

V gene: TRBV11-2; J gene: TRBJ1-5; D gene: -; CDR3 protein: ASSLDGAGNQPQH
V gene: TRBV5-1; J gene: TRBJ2-2; D gene: TRBD1; CDR3 protein: ASSLEGGAVGELF
V gene: TRBV6-6; J gene: TRBJ1-5; D gene: -; CDR3 protein: ASSKGTDSNQPQH
V gene: TRBV28; J gene: TRBJ1-1; D gene: -; CDR3 protein: ASSEIGFQGYTEAF
V gene: TRBV7-2; J gene: TRBJ2-2; D gene: -; CDR3 protein: ASSPTRTGELF
V gene: TRBV6-6; J gene: TRBJ2-5; D gene: -; CDR3 protein: ASSLGFQETQY
V gene: TRBV18; J gene: TRBJ1-5; D gene: -; CDR3 protein: ASSPGRLRLLT
V gene: TRBV6-5; J gene: TRBJ2-3; D gene: -; CDR3 protein: ATCLMGGTDTQY
V gene: TRBV11-2; J gene: TRBJ1-2; D gene: TRBD1; CDR3 protein: ASSLGSRQGVVLGYT
V gene: TRBV7-9; J gene: TRBJ2-5; D gene: TRBD1; CDR3 protein: ASSLTGLWETQY
V gene: TRBV6-5; J gene: TRBJ2-2; D gene: TRBD1; CDR3 protein: ASSYSTGSYTGELF
V gene: TRBV4-3; J gene: TRBJ2-2; D gene: -; CDR3 protein: ASSPPGGGWNTGELF
V gene: TRBV5-4; J gene: TRBJ2-7; D gene: -; CDR3 protein: ASSQGGPYEQY
V gene: TRBV10-3; J gene: TRBJ2-7; D gene: -; CDR3 protein: AISDPRGLSYEQY
V gene: TRBV7-2; J gene: TRBJ1-1; D gene: -; CDR3 protein: ASSLSGNTEAF
V gene: TRBV6-5; J gene: TRBJ1-5; D gene: -; CDR3 protein: ASSYSVSNQPQH
V gene: TRBV2; J gene: TRBJ2-7; D gene: -; CDR3 protein: ASSESRGVYEQY
V gene: TRBV5-1; J gene: TRBJ2-5; D gene: -; CDR3 protein: ASSQGTYQETQY
V gene: TRBV29-1; J gene: TRBJ2-1; D gene: TRBD2; CDR3 protein: SVGPGGDF
V gene: TRBV11-2; J gene: TRBJ2-3; D gene: -; CDR3 protein: ASSLVGSTDTQY
V gene: TRBV6-6; J gene: TRBJ1-2; D gene: TRBD1; CDR3 protein: ASRPSGQGPGYT
V gene: TRBV28; J gene: TRBJ1-5; D gene: -; CDR3 protein: ASSFGSNQPQH
V gene: TRBV5-6; J gene: TRBJ1-1; D gene: -; CDR3 protein: ASSWTRGTEAF
V gene: TRBV4-3; J gene: TRBJ2-5; D gene: TRBD2; CDR3 protein: ASSQDHEGLAGGETQY
V gene: TRBV5-1; J gene: TRBJ1-4; D gene: -; CDR3 protein: ASSLGPGPNEKLF
V gene: TRBV28; J gene: TRBJ1-6; D gene: -; CDR3 protein: ASGGRFNSPLH
V gene: TRBV25-1; J gene: TRBJ2-7; D gene: -; CDR3 protein: ASSDRGLF
V gene: TRBV7-9; J gene: TRBJ2-3; D gene: TRBD1; CDR3 protein: ASSSLDRGGDTQY
V gene: TRBV6-1; J gene: TRBJ1-6; D gene: -; CDR3 protein: ASSDGSSPLH
V gene: TRBV6-5; J gene: TRBJ2-2; D gene: TRBD1; CDR3 protein: ASSYSPPTGSGELF
V gene: TRBV30; J gene: TRBJ1-2; D gene: -; CDR3 protein: AWGRFNYGYT
V gene: TRBV18; J gene: TRBJ1-4; D gene: -; CDR3 protein: ASSPDGAIAEKLF
V gene: TRBV21-1; J gene: TRBJ2-3; D gene: -; CDR3 protein: ASSKETSGGIDTDTQY
V gene: TRBV7-2; J gene: TRBJ2-2; D gene: TRBD2; CDR3 protein: ASSKLAGGPNTGELF
V gene: TRBV15; J gene: TRBJ2-7; D gene: -; CDR3 protein: ATSRDMTVQY
V gene: TRBV10-3; J gene: TRBJ1-2; D gene: -; CDR3 protein: AISESKYSNYGYT
V gene: TRBV6-6; J gene: TRBJ2-2; D gene: -; CDR3 protein: ASSQNAPGTGELF
V gene: TRBV6-4; J gene: TRBJ2-3; D gene: TRBD2; CDR3 protein: ASSRAGGLEDTQY
V gene: TRBV27; J gene: TRBJ1-3; D gene: -; CDR3 protein: ASSLKAEGLSSGNTIY
V gene: TRBV5-1; J gene: TRBJ1-3; D gene: -; CDR3 protein: ASSLEGSSGNTIY
V gene: TRBV5-4; J gene: TRBJ2-7; D gene: TRBD2; CDR3 protein: ASSKVAGSPEEQY
V gene: TRBV6-5; J gene: TRBJ1-1; D gene: TRBD1; CDR3 protein: ASNNGQANTEAF
V gene: TRBV13; J gene: TRBJ2-2; D gene: -; CDR3 protein: ASSEQGSHAGELF
V gene: TRBV11-3; J gene: TRBJ2-3; D gene: TRBD1; CDR3 protein: ASSLEAGGLGTDTQY
V gene: TRBV7-2; J gene: TRBJ1-2; D gene: TRBD1; CDR3 protein: ASSSQGAMHGYT
V gene: TRBV5-4; J gene: TRBJ1-1; D gene: TRBD1; CDR3 protein: ASSLTGGWTEAF
V gene: TRBV7-8; J gene: TRBJ1-4; D gene: TRBD1; CDR3 protein: ASSFGTGDEKLF
V gene: TRBV7-2; J gene: TRBJ1-2; D gene: -; CDR3 protein: ASSFRPRNYGYT
V gene: TRBV2; J gene: TRBJ2-2; D gene: TRBD2; CDR3 protein: ASSQGLNTGELF
V gene: TRBV5-8; J gene: TRBJ1-2; D gene: -; CDR3 protein: ASGQLNNYGYT
V gene: TRBV9; J gene: TRBJ2-1; D gene: -; CDR3 protein: ASSVRWNNEQF